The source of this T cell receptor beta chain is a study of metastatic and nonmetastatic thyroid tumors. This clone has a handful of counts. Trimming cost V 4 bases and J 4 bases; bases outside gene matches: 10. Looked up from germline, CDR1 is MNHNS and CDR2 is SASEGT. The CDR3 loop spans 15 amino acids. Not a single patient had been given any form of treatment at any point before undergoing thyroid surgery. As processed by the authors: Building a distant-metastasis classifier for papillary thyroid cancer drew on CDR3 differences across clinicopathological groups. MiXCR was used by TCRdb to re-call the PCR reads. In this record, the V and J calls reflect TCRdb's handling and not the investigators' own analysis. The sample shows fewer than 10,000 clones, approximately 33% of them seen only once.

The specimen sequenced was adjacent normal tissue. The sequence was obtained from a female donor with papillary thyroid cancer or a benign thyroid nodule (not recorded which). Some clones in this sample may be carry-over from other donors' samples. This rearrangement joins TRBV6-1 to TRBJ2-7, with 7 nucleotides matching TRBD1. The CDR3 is CASSATGLGQYEQYF. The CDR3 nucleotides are TGTGCCAGCAGTGCGACAGGGCTGGGGCAATACGAGCAGTACTTC.